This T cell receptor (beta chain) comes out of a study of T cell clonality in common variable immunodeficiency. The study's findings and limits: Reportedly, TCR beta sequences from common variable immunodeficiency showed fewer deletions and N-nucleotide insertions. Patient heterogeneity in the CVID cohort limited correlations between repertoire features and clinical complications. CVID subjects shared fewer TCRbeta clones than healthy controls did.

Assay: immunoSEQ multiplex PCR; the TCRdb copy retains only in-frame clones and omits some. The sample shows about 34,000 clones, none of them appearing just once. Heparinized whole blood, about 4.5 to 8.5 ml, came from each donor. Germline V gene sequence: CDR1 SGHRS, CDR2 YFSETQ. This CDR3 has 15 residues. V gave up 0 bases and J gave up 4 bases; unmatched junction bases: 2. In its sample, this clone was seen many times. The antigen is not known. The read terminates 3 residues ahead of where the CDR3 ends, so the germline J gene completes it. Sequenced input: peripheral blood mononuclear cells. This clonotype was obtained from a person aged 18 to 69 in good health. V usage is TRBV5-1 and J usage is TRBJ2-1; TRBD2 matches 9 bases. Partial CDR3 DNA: TGCGCCAGCAGCTTGGCTAGCGGGATTTACAATGAG. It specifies CASSLASGIYNE. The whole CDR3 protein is CASSLASGIYNEQFF.